The entry below describes one TCR beta chain. The record originates from a study of blood T cell repertoires in COVID-19. Study in general: Researchers got acute and convalescent COVID-19 samples from the United States, Italy and Spain. T cells, B-cell-depleted T cells, or PBMCs supplied cDNA or gDNA.

Germline values: CDR1 SGHRS, CDR2 YFSETQ. The CDR3 sequence is 15 residues long. V dropped 4 bases and J dropped 3 bases, with 14 bases sitting between them. Clones were read by immunoSEQ multiplex PCR, and TCRdb kept only the in-frame ones, dropping some. The repertoire holds 100,000 or so clones, with over 80% as singletons. Sequencing was carried out using peripheral blood. V gene TRBV5-1 combines with J gene TRBJ2-1; D is perhaps TRBD2 (7 bases). This clonotype was sampled from a man aged 65-85 years with active or convalescent COVID-19. The CDR3 sequence: CASSPGGQSYNEQFF. CDR3 bases: TGCGCCAGCAGCCCGGGGGGACAAAGCTACAATGAGCAGTTCTTC.